This entry concerns a single TCR beta chain. What it binds is unknown. With 2 bases clipped from V and 2 bases from J, the junction kept 5 bases outside the gene matches. The CDR3 is 15 amino acids. Germline assignment: CDR1 MNHNY and CDR2 SVGAGI (reference sequence). Clones were sequenced by immunoSEQ multiplex PCR, and TCRdb holds only the in-frame ones, with some missing. The sample has more than 550,000 clones; around 92% are singletons. Terminally differentiated effector memory CD45RA+ cells were excluded by CCR7 positive selection of CD45RO-negative cells. This sample was included in a study of shared clonotypes between healthy human individuals. Whole-study findings and limits: For naive CD4 cells, roughly 5% of clonotypes were shared across several donors.

The chain links TRBV6-6 to TRBJ1-2, with TRBD1 matching 7 bases. Sequencing was performed on naive CD8+ T cells sorted from blood. This clonotype originated in a man aged 25 to 40 in good health. This chain's CDR3 is CASSYEGGNNYGYTF. CDR3 in DNA: TGTGCCAGCAGTTACGAAGGGGGCAACAACTATGGCTACACCTTC.